Listed below are T cell receptor beta chains from one sample, sequenced in a study of cytomegalovirus exposure and HLA in healthy donors. The table came from immunoSEQ multiplex PCR; TCRdb's copy has only in-frame clones and leaves some out. The sample lists more than 150,000 clones, roughly 80% occurring once. Sequencing was performed on PBMCs. These receptor sequences come from a man aged 50-59 years in good health and CMV-seropositive. Each CDR3 is given with its conserved first and last residue. The order of the fields is J gene, D gene, V gene, clone size, CDR3 protein, CDR3 DNA. A D gene is named only where the DNA matches it firmly. The size entry is marked missing in some rows and otherwise reads once, few, many or a size class.

>TRBJ1-4|NA|TRBV30|NA
CAWSVGEIHSRNEKLFF
TGTGCCTGGAGTGTAGGAGAAATTCATAGTCGAAATGAAAAACTGTTTTTT
>TRBJ2-7|NA|TRBV5-1|NA
CASSLSGQAYEQYF
TGCGCCAGCAGCTTGTCTGGGCAGGCCTACGAGCAGTACTTC
>TRBJ2-1|NA|TRBV27|NA
CASSLGGPVLEQFF
TGTGCCAGCAGTTTAGGAGGGCCCGTACTTGAGCAGTTCTTC
>TRBJ2-7|NA|TRBV7-2|NA
CASSPRLNYEQYF
TGTGCCAGCAGCCCCCGGTTGAACTACGAGCAGTACTTC
>TRBJ2-7|NA|TRBV29-1|NA
CSGGQIYEQYF
TGCAGCGGTGGACAGATCTACGAGCAGTACTTC
>TRBJ1-5|NA|TRBV27|NA
CASSLKGDQPQHF
TGTGCCAGCAGTTTAAAAGGGGATCAGCCCCAGCATTTT
>TRBJ2-5|NA|TRBV5-1|NA
CASSLAGGTLETQYF
TGCGCCAGCAGCTTGGCTGGGGGGACCCTAGAGACCCAGTACTTC
>TRBJ2-1|TRBD1|TRBV13|NA
CASSTRDSRLRRRSYNEQFF
TGTGCCAGCAGCACTCGGGACAGCCGGTTGAGGAGGCGCTCCTACAATGAGCAGTTCTTC
>TRBJ1-2|NA|TRBV5-5|NA
CASSSGVYGYTF
TGTGCCAGCAGCTCAGGGGTCTATGGCTACACCTTC
>TRBJ2-1|TRBD2|TRBV7-8|NA
CASSLGGGTSHRTEQFF
TGTGCCAGCAGCTTAGGCGGCGGGACTAGCCATCGCACTGAGCAGTTCTTC
>TRBJ2-3|TRBD2|TRBV7-2|once
CASSLAGGTDTQYF
TGTGCCAGCAGCTTGGCGGGGGGCACAGATACGCAGTATTTT
>TRBJ1-6|NA|TRBV2|few
CASSDRSVDSPLHF
TGTGCCAGCAGTGACAGGTCGGTTGATTCACCCCTCCACTTT
>TRBJ2-5|NA|TRBV27|NA
CASGGYEGTQYF
TGTGCCAGCGGGGGGTATGAGGGGACCCAGTACTTC
>TRBJ2-1|TRBD1|TRBV11-2|NA
CASSQGQGAYNEQFF
TGTGCCAGCAGCCAGGGACAGGGGGCCTACAATGAGCAGTTCTTC
>TRBJ2-2|NA|TRBV7-6|NA
CASSPQGFPGELFF
TGTGCCAGCAGCCCACAGGGTTTCCCCGGGGAGCTGTTTTTT
>TRBJ2-7|NA|TRBV5-1|once
CASSLGSVLNEQYF
TGCGCCAGCAGCTTGGGTAGCGTTCTAAACGAGCAGTACTTC
>TRBJ1-3|TRBD1|TRBV10-3|few
CAISESGSGQFSGNTIYF
TGTGCCATCAGTGAGTCGGGGTCGGGACAGTTCTCTGGAAACACCATATATTTT
>TRBJ1-3|NA|TRBV7-3|NA
CASSLKEGPGNTIYF
TGTGCCAGCAGCTTAAAGGAGGGTCCTGGAAACACCATATATTTT
>TRBJ2-1|NA|TRBV5-1|once
CASSLGTGSWDEQFF
TGCGCCAGCAGCTTGGGTACAGGGTCCTGGGATGAGCAGTTCTTC
>TRBJ2-3|TRBD2|TRBV29-1|NA
CSAWTSGRGGTQYF
TGCAGCGCCTGGACTAGCGGGAGAGGCGGTACGCAGTATTTT
>TRBJ2-7|TRBD2|TRBV30|NA
CAFMTSGDYEQYF
TGTGCCTTCATGACTAGCGGGGACTACGAGCAGTACTTC
>TRBJ2-3|TRBD2|TRBV2|NA
CASSGGFTDTQYF
TGTGCCAGTTCGGGGGGATTCACAGATACGCAGTATTTT
>TRBJ2-1|TRBD2|TRBV7-9|NA
CASSLAVSGSREQFF
TGTGCCAGCAGCTTAGCTGTTAGCGGGAGCCGGGAGCAGTTCTTC